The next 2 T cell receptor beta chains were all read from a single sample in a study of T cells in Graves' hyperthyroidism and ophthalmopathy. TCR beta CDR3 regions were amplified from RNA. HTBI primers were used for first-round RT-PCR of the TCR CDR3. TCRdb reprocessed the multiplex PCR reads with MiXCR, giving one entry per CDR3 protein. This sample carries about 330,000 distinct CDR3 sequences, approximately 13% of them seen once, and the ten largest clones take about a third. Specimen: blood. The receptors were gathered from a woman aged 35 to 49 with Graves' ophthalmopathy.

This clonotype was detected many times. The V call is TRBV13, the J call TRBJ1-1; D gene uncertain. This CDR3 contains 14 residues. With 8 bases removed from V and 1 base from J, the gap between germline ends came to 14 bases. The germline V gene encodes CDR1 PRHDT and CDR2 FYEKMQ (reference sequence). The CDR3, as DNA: TGTGCCAGCGGGGTATATCGGCAGAACACTGAAGCTTTCTTT. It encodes CASGVYRQNTEAFF.

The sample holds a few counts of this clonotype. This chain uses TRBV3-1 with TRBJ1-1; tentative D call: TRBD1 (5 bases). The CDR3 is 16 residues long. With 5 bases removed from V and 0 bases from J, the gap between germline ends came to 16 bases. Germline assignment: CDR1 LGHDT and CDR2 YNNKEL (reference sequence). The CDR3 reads CASSVGVGLLNTEAFF. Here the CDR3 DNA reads TGTGCCAGCAGCGTGGGGGTGGGCCTATTGAACACTGAAGCTTTCTTT. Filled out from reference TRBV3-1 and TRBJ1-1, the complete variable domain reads DTAVSQTPKYLVTQMGNDKSIKCEQNLGHDTMYWYKQDSKKFLKIMFSYNNKELIINETVPNRFSPKSPDKAHLNLHINSLELGDSAVYFCASSVGVGLLNTEAFFGQGTRLTVV.